The 6 T cell receptor delta chains presented below share a single source sample, sequenced in a study of DNA immune sequencing with unique molecular identifiers. All 8 TRDV and 4 TRDJ genes were targeted in 32-plex amplification of genomic DNA. The library had 12-nucleotide UMIs introduced over around 3 barcoding cycles, then a second adapter PCR. TCRdb re-called the multiplex PCR reads using CATT. This sample yields roughly 4,900 delta-chain clones, of which roughly 13% are seen a single time; roughly 50% belongs to the top ten. The specimen was gamma-delta T cells enriched from blood buffy coat, or unenriched PBMCs (not recorded which). The receptors stem from a human donor in good health.

Judged by abundance, this clone is medium-sized. The rearrangement joins TRDV2 to TRDJ1; D gene uncertain. Looked up from germline, CDR1 is GEAIGNYY and CDR2 is EKD. The CDR3 sequence is 14 residues long. Trimming shortened V by 1 base and J by 0 bases, and 8 bases separated the two germline ends. CDR3 DNA: TGTGCCTGTGACACAGGCCGGTACACCGATAAACTCATCTTT. Translated: CACDTGRYTDKLIF.

This clone was seen a few times. The V gene is TRAV38-2/DV8, the J gene TRDJ1; 12 bases fit TRDD3. Germline CDR1 reads TSESDYY; CDR2 reads QEAYKQQN. Unmatched junction bases numbered 15, after V lost 0 bases and J lost 0 bases. The CDR3 extends over 21 amino acids. CDR3 sequence (DNA): TGTGCTTATAGGAGCGGCTTCCCGTACTGGGGGATACAGGGGTACACCGATAAACTCATCTTT. Its protein product is CAYRSGFPYWGIQGYTDKLIF.

Points on this clone: This DNA's translation differs at residue 7 from TCRdb's protein, which comes from a much larger clone; a read error is likely, and the protein shown is translated from the DNA. The V call is TRDV2, the J call TRDJ1; D not resolved. Trimming removed 0 bases from V and 0 bases from J, with 10 bases in between. The CDR3 is 15 residues long. CDR1 and CDR2 (germline): GEAIGNYY, EKD. This chain's CDR3 is CACDTVEGNTDKLIF. The CDR3 DNA reads TGTGCCTGTGACACCGTAGAGGGAAACACCGATAAACTCATCTTT.

Notes on this clone: A read error is likely here: a far larger clone is one base away. The same CDR3 also results from other DNA sequences found in this sample. The chain combines TRDV2 with TRDJ1, with 7 positions matching TRDD3. Trimming took 3 bases from V and 0 from J; bases not matched to a gene: 12. This CDR3 is built from 17 residues. Germline loops: CDR1 GEAIGNYY, CDR2 EKD. This CDR3 is CACDSLLGAPNTDKLIF. The CDR3 DNA follows: TGTGCCTGTGACTCCCTTCTGGGGGCTCCCAACACCGATAAACTCATCTTT.

Points on this clone: TCRdb's listed protein matches a much larger clone and diverges from this DNA's translation at residue 7, likely through a read error; the protein shown comes from the DNA. This chain joins TRDV2 and TRDJ1; 7 bases fit TRDD3. The CDR3 sequence is 16 residues long. Germline V gene lookup returns CDR1 GEAIGNYY and CDR2 EKD. V was clipped by 2 bases and J by 3 bases; unmatched bases: 11. In nucleotides, the CDR3 is TGTGCCTGTGACAAGCTGGAGGATACGCAGGCCGATAAACTCATCTTT. Amino acids: CACDKLEDTQADKLIF.

This clone appeared a single time. This probably arose from a read error, given a far larger clone one base away. The identical CDR3 is also encoded by other nucleotide sequences in the sample. The V gene is given as TRDV1, and no J gene call is available; the D segment call TRDD3 is taken from the table without a DNA check. Germline lookup yields CDR1 TSWWSYY and CDR2 QGS. The CDR3 totals 24 residues. The CDR3 reads CALGETYFLPLVGGYAKGTDKLIF. The DNA of the CDR3 is TGTGCTCTTGGGGAAACATACTTCCTACCGCTTGTTGGGGGATACGCGAAGGGCACCGATAAACTCATCTTC.